What follows are 26 T cell receptor beta chains derived from one specimen sequenced in a study of cytomegalovirus exposure and HLA in healthy donors. Researchers ran the PCR with 60 Vbeta and 13 Jbeta primers. Produced via immunoSEQ multiplex PCR; TCRdb's table is partial and in-frame only. The profile shows 85,000 to 120,000 clones, approximately 82% of them singletons. Sequenced material: PBMCs. The receptor set was obtained from a man aged 40-49 years in good health and CMV-seronegative.

The rearrangement uses TRBV5-6 and TRBJ1-2; the match to TRBD1 covers 7 bases. CDR1 and CDR2 from the germline V gene are SGHDT and YYEEEE. J was trimmed by 2 bases and V by 0 bases; bases with no gene match: 4. CDR3 length: 15 residues. As DNA, the CDR3 is TGTGCCAGCAGCTTGGGGGGACAGAGAAACTATGGCTACACCTTC. This translates into CASSLGGQRNYGYTF. Full variable domain (remainder filled in from reference TRBV5-6 and TRBJ1-2): DAGVTQSPTHLIKTRGQQVTLRCSPKSGHDTVSWYQQALGQGPQFIFQYYEEEERQRGNFPDRFSGHQFPNYSSELNVNALLLGDSALYLCASSLGGQRNYGYTFGSGTRLTVV.

The CDR3 sequence is CASSARGTSGSYEQYF. As DNA, the CDR3 is TGCGCCAGCAGCGCCAGAGGGACTAGCGGCTCCTACGAGCAGTACTTC. The gene calls are TRBV5-1 and TRBJ2-7; 11 nucleotides agree with TRBD2. The CDR3 is made up of 16 amino acids. V shed 4 bases and J 0 bases; nucleotides not matched to a gene: 6. In germline, CDR1 is SGHRS, CDR2 YFSETQ.

The sample holds a few counts of this clone. V is TRBV6-6 and J is TRBJ2-5, with D unclear. The CDR3 covers 12 residues. V lost 5 bases and J lost 5, with 9 bases in between. CDR1 MNHNY and CDR2 SVGAGI come from the germline V gene (reference sequence). The CDR3, as DNA: TGTGCCAGCAGTCCATTCGGGGAGACCCAGTACTTC. Encoded protein: CASSPFGETQYF.

The table lists this clone with a count of one. V is TRBV6-5 and J is TRBJ2-3; 7 bases are a match to TRBD1. CDR3 length equals 12 residues. Per germline, CDR1 MNHEY and CDR2 SVGAGI. CDR3 DNA: TGTTCAACAGGGGCCGTTGGGGATACGCAGTATTTT. Its protein is CSTGAVGDTQYF.

In DNA, the CDR3 is TGTGCCAGCAGCGTGAGAGGCGGGACAGATGTCAATGAGCAGTTCTTC. Translated, it gives CASSVRGGTDVNEQFF. The chain carries TRBV9 and TRBJ2-1; D perhaps matches TRBD1 (7 bases). There are 16 residues in the CDR3. From germline, CDR1 is SGDLS and CDR2 YYNGEE. Trimming removed 2 bases from V and 6 bases from J, with 18 bases in between.

V and J are TRBV7-9 and TRBJ1-1, with 7 nucleotides matching TRBD1. V lost 9 bases and J lost 1; bases outside the gene matches: 14. Germline V gives CDR1 SEHNR, CDR2 FQNEAQ (reference sequence). This CDR3 region has 16 residues. CDR3 coding DNA: TGTGCCAGTTCGCCTCCAGGGGGTCGAGCGAACACTGAAGCTTTCTTT. Encoded protein: CASSPPGGRANTEAFF.

The chain joins TRBV10-3 to TRBJ2-7; D remains ambiguous. The CDR3 runs to 16 residues. V was cut by 3 bases and J by 3 bases, with 18 bases left in between. Germline CDR1 is ENHRY and CDR2 is SYGVKD. CDR3: CAISDNKSGRIYEQYF. In DNA, the CDR3 is TGTGCCATCAGTGATAATAAATCAGGAAGAATCTACGAGCAGTACTTC.

CDR3 in amino acids: CASSPSRGRAHEQYF. DNA of the CDR3: TGTGCCAGCAGCCCCAGCAGGGGCAGGGCCCACGAGCAGTACTTC. The chain employs TRBV7-2 and TRBJ2-7; D possibly corresponds to TRBD1 (6 bases). V was cut by 5 bases and J by 5 bases, with 19 bases left in between. The germline gives CDR1 SGHTA, CDR2 FQGNSA. The CDR3 runs to 15 residues.

J is TRBJ2-7 and V is TRBV11-2, with TRBD2 matching over 8 bases. The CDR3 is 16 amino acids. Trimming at V came to 5 bases and at J to 2 bases, leaving 11 bases not matched to a gene. The V gene's germline CDR1 is SGHAT and CDR2 FQNNGV. The CDR3 loop reads CASSASLPSGPYEQYF. The CDR3 bases are TGTGCCAGCAGCGCGAGCCTCCCTAGCGGGCCCTACGAGCAGTACTTC.

This clone was seen once. V and J are TRBV11-1 and TRBJ2-3, with 9 bases that match TRBD1. V gave up 7 bases and J gave up 4 bases; unmatched junction bases: 9. Germline loops: CDR1 SGHAT, CDR2 FQDESV (reference sequence). This CDR3 comprises 15 residues. The CDR3 region is CASTGGQGVPDTQYF. CDR3 nucleotides: TGTGCCAGCACCGGGGGACAGGGCGTGCCAGATACGCAGTATTTT.

This clone was seen a handful of times. V usage is TRBV11-1 and J usage is TRBJ1-6; no definite D call. The germline gives CDR1 SGHAT, CDR2 FQDESV (reference sequence). V was pared by 4 bases and J by 5 bases, with 9 bases between. This CDR3 is built from 14 residues. The CDR3 nucleotides are TGTGCCAGCAGCTCAACAGAGAATAATTCACCCCTCCACTTT. Its protein product is CASSSTENNSPLHF.

The rearrangement uses TRBV5-1 and TRBJ2-7; D might be TRBD1 (5 bases). Per the germline V gene, CDR1 is SGHRS and CDR2 is YFSETQ. V lost 4 bases to trimming and J lost 4 bases, with 21 bases between them. The CDR3 sequence is 16 residues long. The CDR3: CASSLTTGGSAYEQYF. Written as DNA, the CDR3 is TGCGCCAGCAGCCTAACTACAGGCGGATCGGCATACGAGCAGTACTTC.

This clone is labeled as medium-sized (0.01 to 0.1%). For the CDR3, the DNA is TGTGCCAGCAGCCAAGATACCGGACTAGAAACCGGGGAGCTGTTTTTT. Protein product: CASSQDTGLETGELFF. The V call is TRBV4-2, the J call TRBJ2-2, with 7 bases identical to TRBD2. The V and J ends lost 0 bases and 5 bases, in that order; junction bases with no gene match: 6. Germline values: CDR1 LGHNA, CDR2 YNFKEQ. The CDR3 contains 16 residues.

V usage is TRBV21-1 and J usage is TRBJ1-1. TRBV21-1 is annotated as a pseudogene. The CDR3 is made up of 14 amino acids. In DNA, the CDR3 is TGTGCCAGCAGCACGGGGGGGAGGGACACTGAAGCTTTCTTT. Encoded protein: CASSTGGRDTEAFF.

This rearrangement joins TRBV21-1 to TRBJ1-3. TRBV21-1 is listed as a pseudogene. CDR3 size: 18 residues. CDR3 bases: TGTGCCAGCAGGAAGGGGGCCCTAGCGGGGGACTCTGGAAACACCATATATTTT. It is translated as CASRKGALAGDSGNTIYF.

The chain combines TRBV5-8 with TRBJ2-1; 10 bases map to TRBD1. CDR1 and CDR2 (germline): SGHTS, YDEGEE. J was trimmed by 10 bases and V by 2 bases; bases with no gene match: 9. The CDR3 totals 15 residues. CDR3 DNA sequence: TGTGCCAGCAGCTTAAGACAGGGGGCGCGTCGCGAGCAGTTCTTC. It specifies CASSLRQGARREQFF.

The rearrangement uses TRBV11-2 and TRBJ1-1; maybe TRBD1 (6 bases). Germline-derived CDR1 and CDR2 are SGHAT and FQNNGV. V lost 3 bases and J lost 3, with 11 bases in between. This CDR3 is built from 14 residues. CDR3 loop: CASSFRGHDTEAFF. CDR3 DNA: TGTGCCAGCAGCTTTAGGGGACACGACACTGAAGCTTTCTTT.

This clone has a single count. The V and J genes are TRBV11-3 and TRBJ2-1; possible D gene TRBD2, 5 bases. CDR3 length: 13 residues. Trimming removed 2 bases at V and 9 bases at J, with 11 bases between. The germline gives CDR1 SGHNT, CDR2 YENEEA. CDR3 nucleotide sequence: TGTGCCAGCAGCTTATCCGGAGGAGGTGAGCAGTTCTTC. Its translation: CASSLSGGGEQFF.

As DNA, the CDR3 is TGCGCCAGCAGTGATAGGGGGCCCTACGAGCAGTACTTC. Translation: CASSDRGPYEQYF. This sequence joins TRBV10-2 and TRBJ2-7; 7 nucleotides align to TRBD1. The CDR3 extends over 13 amino acids. The V gene end was trimmed by 3 bases and the J gene end by 2 bases; junction bases not matched to a gene: 1. Per the germline V gene, CDR1 is WSHSY and CDR2 is SAAADI.

J is TRBJ1-5 and V is TRBV15; a possible D gene is TRBD1 (6 bases). Trimming removed 8 bases from V and 6 bases from J, with 20 bases in between. This CDR3 has 15 residues. Germline values: CDR1 LNHNV, CDR2 YYDKDF (reference sequence). In nucleotides, the CDR3 is TGTGCCACCGGTAAGGGGGGGAGTCATGCTCAGCCCCAGCATTTT. Amino acid sequence: CATGKGGSHAQPQHF.

The chain joins TRBV10-3 to TRBJ2-7; 16 nucleotides line up with TRBD2. Germline CDR1 reads ENHRY; CDR2 reads SYGVKD. This CDR3 contains 15 residues. The trim removed 7 bases at V and 7 bases at J, leaving 7 bases unmatched. The CDR3 protein is CAIKGGTSGGDEQYF. The CDR3 DNA is TGTGCCATCAAAGGCGGGACTAGCGGGGGGGATGAGCAGTACTTC.

This clone was counted only a few times. V usage is TRBV6-6 and J usage is TRBJ2-7; TRBD1 matches at 7 bases. Germline V lookup: CDR1 MNHNY, CDR2 SVGAGI (reference sequence). CDR3 length: 14 residues. Trimming at V came to 2 bases and at J to 3 bases, leaving 4 bases not matched to a gene. CDR3 sequence reads: CASSYMRDSYEQYF. CDR3 in DNA: TGTGCCAGCAGTTACATGAGGGACAGCTACGAGCAGTACTTC.

Regarding this clone: This CDR3 is missing its conserved last phenylalanine or tryptophan, likely due to a read error. The limits of the CDR3 on the DNA are not certain, so only TCRdb's listed CDR3 is given. The chain employs TRBV4-1 and TRBJ2-4; the table's D gene call, TRBD2, was not cross checked with the DNA. The CDR3 spans 15 amino acids, including both terminal residues. Per germline, CDR1 MGHRA and CDR2 YSYEKL. CDR3 residues: CASSQLVLAGSALII.

The CDR3 nucleotides read TGTGCCAGCAGCTTATCGATCCCTTTCGAGGGGGCGTATAATTCACCCCTCCACTTT. It encodes CASSLSIPFEGAYNSPLHF. V gene TRBV11-2 combines with J gene TRBJ1-6; 7 nucleotides line up with TRBD1. J lost 4 bases, V lost 2 bases, and 14 bases had no gene match. The CDR3 is 19 residues long. The germline V gene has CDR1 SGHAT and CDR2 FQNNGV.

CDR3 sequence: CASSDRGADTQYF. The CDR3 nucleotides read TGTGCCAGTTCCGACAGGGGCGCAGATACGCAGTATTTT. V and J are TRBV27 and TRBJ2-3, with TRBD1 matching 8 bases. Germline V gives CDR1 MNHEY, CDR2 SMNVEV (reference sequence). This CDR3 contains 13 residues. The trim removed 9 bases at V and 4 bases at J, leaving 6 bases unmatched.

The chain combines TRBV25-1 with TRBJ1-5, with 7 bases lining up with TRBD1. CDR3 length: 18 amino acids. The J segment lost 2 bases and the V segment lost 3 bases, leaving 13 bases of the junction unmatched. CDR1 and CDR2 (germline): MGHDK, SYGVNS. CDR3 sequence (DNA): TGTGCCAGCAGTGATAGGATCACAGGGGCGTGGGGCAATCAGCCCCAGCATTTT. Translated: CASSDRITGAWGNQPQHF.